This T cell receptor beta chain was sequenced during a study of T-cell reconstitution after alpha-beta-depleted transplantation in children. Germline values: CDR1 MDHEN, CDR2 SYDVKM. V was clipped by 2 bases and J by 0 bases, with 14 bases between them. The CDR3 spans 16 residues. It was with unique molecular identifiers that the TCRbeta library was prepared. TCRdb used MiXCR to reprocess the PCR reads, holding one entry per CDR3 protein. This sample has about 270,000 distinct CDR3 sequences, with more than 9% found just once. This clonotype was observed a handful of times. This clonotype originated in a human donor who donated a stem cell graft to a child with SCID. The specimen comprised PBMCs from the stem cell graft donor, sampled from the stem cell graft. This chain joins TRBV28 and TRBJ2-7; no firm D call. CDR3 bases: TGTGCCAGCAGTTTAGTCATGCCAGACCGCTCCTACGAGCAGTACTTC. It yields the protein CASSLVMPDRSYEQYF.